Following are 22 T cell receptor beta chains from one sample sequenced in a study of blood T cell repertoires in COVID-19 (TCRdb year 2020). The protocol used for the library was the immunoSEQ multiplex PCR assay. This immuneACCESS table, as held by TCRdb, lists in-frame sequences with V and J called but not all clones. Of the missing ones, under half trace to an unresolved V gene in checked studies; the others have no known cause. This sample has fewer than 60,000 clones in its table, and around 92% of those were observed once. Clones ranked in the top ten supply 9% of the sample. Sequencing input: peripheral blood. The receptors here all came from an elderly man with active or convalescent COVID-19.

This chain links TRBV5-1 with TRBJ1-5; D call uncertain. The CDR3 length is 11 residues. The V gene's germline CDR1 is SGHRS and CDR2 YFSETQ. Trimming pared 7 bases from V and 9 bases from J, leaving 11 bases between. The CDR3, as DNA: TGCGCCAGCCCCCCGGGTGGGCCCCAGCATTTT. Protein sequence: CASPPGGPQHF.

The rearrangement links TRBV5-5 to TRBJ2-7, with a possible D match to TRBD1 (6 bases). Germline V gene lookup returns CDR1 SGHKS and CDR2 YYEKEE (reference sequence). Trimming took off 2 bases at V and 3 bases at J, with 12 bases between the two ends. The CDR3 has 14 residues. The CDR3 loop is CASSFSDRVYEQYF. As DNA, the CDR3 is TGTGCCAGCAGCTTCTCGGACAGAGTCTACGAGCAGTACTTC.

J is TRBJ1-1 and V is TRBV20-1; no reliable D call. The germline CDR1 and CDR2 sequences are DFQATT and SNEGSKA (reference sequence). CDR3 size: 11 residues. The V end lost 5 bases, the J end lost 3 bases, and 7 bases lay between the germline ends. CDR3 DNA sequence: TGCAGTGCTCCAGGTTACACTGAAGCTTTCTTT. Protein sequence: CSAPGYTEAFF.

By its share, this clone is medium-sized (0.01 to 0.1%). This chain uses TRBV9 with TRBJ2-1; 8 bases map to TRBD2. The CDR3 is 16 amino acids. V lost 4 bases, J lost 4 bases, and 10 bases stayed unmatched. CDR1 is SGDLS and CDR2 is YYNGEE in the germline V gene. This CDR3 reads CASSLPTSGKYNEQFF. The CDR3 DNA is TGTGCCAGCAGCTTACCAACTAGCGGAAAATACAATGAGCAGTTCTTC.

This chain links TRBV3-1 (or the pseudogene TRBV3-2) with TRBJ2-1; TRBD2 is a possible D gene (6 bases). The V gene's germline CDR1 is LGHDT and CDR2 YNNKEL (reference sequence). Trimming pared 3 bases from V and 4 bases from J, leaving 16 bases between. The CDR3 runs 16 residues. CDR3 loop: CASSQAGYSWYNEQFF. The CDR3 bases are TGTGCCAGCAGCCAGGCGGGATACTCGTGGTACAATGAGCAGTTCTTC.

V and J are TRBV6-4 and TRBJ2-1; D is undetermined. Germline V lookup: CDR1 MRHNA, CDR2 SNTAGT. This CDR3 is built from 13 residues. Trimming pared 5 bases from V and 9 bases from J, leaving 14 bases between. The CDR3 DNA reads as TGTGCCAGCAGTAGTGACTCGGTGGTTGAGCAGTTCTTC. Translated, it gives CASSSDSVVEQFF.

This chain uses TRBV11-2 with TRBJ1-3, with 7 nucleotides matching TRBD1. Germline CDR1 and CDR2: SGHAT and FQNNGV. This CDR3 comprises 15 residues. V lost 4 bases and J lost 3; bases outside the gene matches: 6. In DNA form, the CDR3 reads TGTGCCAGCAGCTCTCCATGGACAGGTGGAAACACCATATATTTT. Its protein product is CASSSPWTGGNTIYF.

V gene TRBV4-2 combines with J gene TRBJ2-5; 7 bases line up with TRBD2. Unmatched junction bases numbered 14, after V lost 1 base and J lost 3 bases. The CDR3 is 18 residues long. Germline V gene data show CDR1 as LGHNA and CDR2 as YNFKEQ. CDR3 sequence (DNA): TGTGCCAGCAGCCAAGCCATGGGGGGAGGGCGTGGGGAAGAGACCCAGTACTTC. Translating it yields CASSQAMGGGRGEETQYF.

This rearrangement joins TRBV18 to TRBJ2-3, with 12 bases identical to TRBD2. CDR1 is KGHSH, CDR2 LQKENI, per germline. CDR3 length equals 16 residues. V gave up 5 bases and J gave up 1 base; unmatched junction bases: 4. For the CDR3, the DNA is TGTGCCAGCTCAACGCGACTAGCGGGGGGCACAGATACGCAGTATTTT. Its protein is CASSTRLAGGTDTQYF.

This clone was seen once. The J gene is TRBJ2-1, the V gene TRBV6-1; 8 bases map to TRBD2. J lost 10 bases, V lost 1 base, and 15 bases had no gene match. The germline CDR1 and CDR2 sequences are MNHNS and SASEGT. CDR3 size: 17 residues. CDR3 DNA sequence: TGTGCCAGCAGTGAAGGGTTAGCGGGGTCTTCCTCTGGGGAGCAGTTCTTC. Translated: CASSEGLAGSSSGEQFF.

This chain connects TRBV5-1 to TRBJ1-2, with no clear D. This CDR3 is 14 amino acids long. Germline CDR1 and CDR2: SGHRS and YFSETQ. V shed 4 bases and J shed 5 bases, with 15 bases lying between them. The CDR3: CASSPDSTIYGYTF. CDR3 bases: TGCGCCAGCAGCCCCGACTCTACAATATATGGCTACACCTTC.

V and J are TRBV7-2 and TRBJ2-7; maybe TRBD1 (6 bases). This CDR3 spans 15 amino acids. Germline values: CDR1 SGHTA, CDR2 FQGNSA. The V and J ends lost 2 bases and 2 bases respectively, with 13 bases between them. DNA of the CDR3: TGTGCCAGCAGCTTAAGTTTCGACAGGACCTACGAGCAGTACTTC. Translation gives CASSLSFDRTYEQYF. Filled out from reference TRBV7-2 and TRBJ2-7, the complete variable domain reads GAGVSQSPSNKVTEKGKDVELRCDPISGHTALYWYRQSLGQGLEFLIYFQGNSAPDKSGLPSDRFSAERTGGSVSTLTIQRTQQEDSAVYLCASSLSFDRTYEQYFGPGTRLTVT.

The chain uses TRBV6-5 and TRBJ2-7; 7 bases agree with TRBD1. The CDR3 is 13 residues long. The germline CDR1 and CDR2 sequences are MNHEY and SVGAGI. V lost 6 bases and J lost 5; bases outside the gene matches: 7. CDR3 residues: CASSRGQDHEQYF. For the CDR3, the DNA is TGTGCCAGCAGCCGCGGACAGGATCACGAGCAGTACTTC.

The genes are TRBV11-3 and TRBJ2-3, with 7 bases aligning to TRBD1. The CDR3 length is 14 residues. Germline CDR1 is SGHNT and CDR2 is YENEEA. The trim removed 5 bases at V and 5 bases at J, leaving 7 bases unmatched. The CDR3 here is CASSLGGRGDTQYF. In DNA form, the CDR3 reads TGTGCCAGCAGCCTAGGGGGCAGGGGAGATACGCAGTATTTT.

This sequence joins TRBV19 and TRBJ2-7, with D tentatively TRBD2 (6 bases). This CDR3 region has 14 residues. With 5 bases removed from V and 3 bases from J, the gap between germline ends came to 14 bases. In germline, CDR1 is LNHDA, CDR2 SQIVND (reference sequence). The CDR3 DNA sequence: TGTGCCAGTAGTTACCGGGTCGGGAGCTACGAGCAGTACTTC. The encoded protein is CASSYRVGSYEQYF. The whole variable domain, filled in from reference TRBV19 and TRBJ2-7, reads DGGITQSPKYLFRKEGQNVTLSCEQNLNHDAMYWYRQDPGQGLRLIYYSQIVNDFQKGDIAEGYSVSREKKESFPLTVTSAQKNPTAFYLCASSYRVGSYEQYFGPGTRLTVT.

The CDR3 region has the DNA TGTGCCAGCAGAGGAGGGAATAGCAATCAGCCCCAGCATTTT. Protein product: CASRGGNSNQPQHF. This rearrangement joins TRBV6-5 to TRBJ1-5; D is undetermined. CDR3 length equals 14 residues. Germline V CDR1 and CDR2: MNHEY, SVGAGI. V lost 6 bases and J 0 bases, leaving 9 bases between the germline ends.

The chain is built from TRBV4-1 and TRBJ2-7, with 7 nucleotides matching TRBD1. Per the germline V gene, CDR1 is MGHRA and CDR2 is YSYEKL. V lost 5 bases to trimming and J lost 1 base; unmatched junction nucleotides: 8. The CDR3 has 15 residues. Here the CDR3 DNA reads TGCGCCAGCAGCTTTAGACAGGGATTATCCTACGAGCAGTACTTC. Protein product: CASSFRQGLSYEQYF.

V is TRBV2 and J is TRBJ2-1; 8 bases are shared with TRBD2. The CDR3 is made up of 16 amino acids. Germline V gene sequence: CDR1 SNHLY, CDR2 FYNNEI. After removal of 5 bases from V and 7 bases from J, the junction contained 13 bases not matched to a gene. The CDR3 DNA reads as TGTGCCAGCAGTATTTCACTAGCGGTCCTGGGGAATGAGCAGTTCTTC. Translation: CASSISLAVLGNEQFF.

This clone has a single count. The V gene is TRBV3-1 (or the pseudogene TRBV3-2), the J gene TRBJ2-5; the match to TRBD2 covers 7 bases. This CDR3 comprises 14 residues. Germline V gene data show CDR1 as LGHDT and CDR2 as YNNKEL (reference sequence). V lost 4 bases to trimming and J lost 0 bases; unmatched junction nucleotides: 2. CDR3 in amino acids: CASSPSGYQETQYF. The CDR3, as DNA: TGTGCCAGCAGCCCTAGCGGCTACCAAGAGACCCAGTACTTC.

The V gene is TRBV10-2, the J gene TRBJ2-2; D is ambiguous. Germline V gene lookup returns CDR1 WSHSY and CDR2 SAAADI. The CDR3 runs to 12 residues. V lost 6 bases and J 7 bases, leaving 9 bases between the germline ends. CDR3 nucleotides: TGCGCCAGCAGACCTCTAAACGGGGAGCTGTTTTTT. Amino acid sequence: CASRPLNGELFF.

The genes are TRBV5-5 and TRBJ1-4, with 11 bases that match TRBD1. J lost 6 bases, V lost 3 bases, and 1 base had no gene match. Germline V CDR1 and CDR2: SGHKS, YYEKEE (reference sequence). CDR3 size: 14 residues. The CDR3 nucleotides are TGTGCCAGCAGCTCGGGACAGGGGGATGAAAAACTGTTTTTT. It specifies CASSSGQGDEKLFF.

The CDR3, as DNA: TGTGCCAGCAGCTTGGTGGGACAGGGGACGGGGGGCTACACCTTC. Translated, it gives CASSLVGQGTGGYTF. The chain combines TRBV5-4 with TRBJ1-2; 10 nucleotides match TRBD1. CDR1 SGHNT and CDR2 YYREEE come from the germline V gene (reference sequence). This CDR3 spans 15 amino acids. V lost 0 bases and J lost 8; bases outside the gene matches: 7.